This paragraph covers one TCR beta chain sequence. Its antigen is as yet unknown. This sample stems from a study of T cell repertoires in cytomegalovirus infection. MiXCR was run by TCRdb on the reads, yielding one entry per CDR3 protein. The sample shows a few hundred thousand distinct CDR3 sequences, 40% of them seen only once. The sequenced sample was cultured PBMCs, obtained from culture after CMV antigen stimulation. The TCR sequence derives from a human donor in good health (CMV status not recorded). Some clones in this sample may be carry-over from other donors' samples.

CDR3 DNA: TGTGCCAGTAGAAACATGCCCGGTTACAATGAGCAGTTCTTC. Protein: CASRNMPGYNEQFF. The rearrangement links TRBV19 to TRBJ2-1; D remains unclear. Germline loops: CDR1 LNHDA, CDR2 SQIVND (reference sequence). The V end was cut by 6 bases, the J end by 4 bases, with 13 bases between. The CDR3 covers 14 residues.